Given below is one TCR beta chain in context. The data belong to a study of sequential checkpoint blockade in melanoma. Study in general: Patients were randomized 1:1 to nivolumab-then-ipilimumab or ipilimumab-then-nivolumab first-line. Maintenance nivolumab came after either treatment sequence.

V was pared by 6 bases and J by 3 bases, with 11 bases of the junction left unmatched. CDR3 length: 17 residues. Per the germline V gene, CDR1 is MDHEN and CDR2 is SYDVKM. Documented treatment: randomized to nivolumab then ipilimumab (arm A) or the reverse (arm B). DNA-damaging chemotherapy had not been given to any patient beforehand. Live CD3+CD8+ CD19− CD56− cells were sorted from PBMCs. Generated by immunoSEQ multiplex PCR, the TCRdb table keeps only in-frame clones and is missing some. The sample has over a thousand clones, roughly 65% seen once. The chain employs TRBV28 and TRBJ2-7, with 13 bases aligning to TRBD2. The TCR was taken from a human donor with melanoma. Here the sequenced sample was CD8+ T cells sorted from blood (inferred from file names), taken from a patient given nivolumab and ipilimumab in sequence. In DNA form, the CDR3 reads TGTGCCAGCAGCCCAGGACTAGCGGGAGTAGACCTCTACGAGCAGTACTTC. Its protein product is CASSPGLAGVDLYEQYF. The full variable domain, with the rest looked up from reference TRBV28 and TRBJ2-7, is DVKVTQSSRYLVKRTGEKVFLECVQDMDHENMFWYRQDPGLGLRLIYFSYDVKMKEKGDIPEGYSVSREKKERFSLILESASTNQTSMYLCASSPGLAGVDLYEQYFGPGTRLTVT.